One and the same sample provided the 16 T cell receptor beta chains below, sequenced in a study of T-cell reconstitution after alpha-beta-depleted transplantation in children. Unique molecular identifiers were used to barcode this TCRbeta library. TCRdb reprocessed the PCR reads via MiXCR and lists one record per CDR3 protein. The sample holds more than 400,000 distinct CDR3 sequences, 11% seen once. Sequencing was performed on PBMCs, mostly from graft donor cells, taken 180 days after TCRalphabeta/CD19-depleted stem cell transplant. The receptors come from a female patient aged 2 to 10 who had a stem cell transplant for aplastic anemia, so the T cells may come from the graft donor.

The rearrangement uses TRBV7-8 and TRBJ2-7, with TRBD2 identical over 9 bases. Germline-derived CDR1 and CDR2 are SGHVS and FQNEAQ. V lost 5 bases and J lost 5; bases outside the gene matches: 10. The CDR3 has 15 amino acids. In DNA form, the CDR3 reads TGTGCCAGCAGCCCTAAGATTAGCGGGAGTCACGAGCAGTACTTC. It codes for CASSPKISGSHEQYF.

In DNA form, the CDR3 reads TGTGCCACCAGCAGTCCCCTCACTAGCGGGAAGGTAAAAGATACGCAGTATTTT. Translated, it gives CATSSPLTSGKVKDTQYF. The V gene is TRBV15, the J gene TRBJ2-3; 10 bases fit TRBD2. Germline CDR1 reads LNHNV; CDR2 reads YYDKDF (reference sequence). The V segment lost 3 bases and the J segment 5 bases; nucleotides outside the gene matches: 14. CDR3 length equals 18 residues.

This clonotype was counted a few times. CDR3 bases: TGTGCCAGCAGCCCAGACAGGGTTCATGGCTACACCTTC. Amino acids: CASSPDRVHGYTF. V gene TRBV7-9 combines with J gene TRBJ1-2; 7 bases align to TRBD1. V was clipped by 5 bases and J by 6 bases; unmatched bases: 6. Germline CDR1 reads SEHNR; CDR2 reads FQNEAQ (reference sequence). CDR3 size: 13 residues.

The CDR3 loop reads CASSSVWQGDEKLFF. CDR3 coding DNA: TGTGCCAGCTCTTCGGTCTGGCAGGGAGATGAAAAACTGTTTTTT. This chain connects TRBV18 to TRBJ1-4; possible D gene TRBD1, 5 bases. Germline V CDR1 and CDR2: KGHSH, LQKENI. The CDR3 runs 15 residues. V was pared by 6 bases and J by 6 bases, with 17 bases between.

This clonotype was picked up a small number of times. This chain joins TRBV28 and TRBJ1-3; D uncertain. This CDR3 contains 15 residues. V dropped 4 bases and J dropped 2 bases, with 12 bases sitting between them. Germline CDR1 is MDHEN and CDR2 is SYDVKM. In DNA form, the CDR3 reads TGTGCCAGCAGTTCCCCCCGGGGTGCTGGAAACACCATATATTTT. This codes for CASSSPRGAGNTIYF.

This clonotype was counted between two and nine times. This sequence joins TRBV20-1 and TRBJ2-3; 11 bases are shared with TRBD2. The V segment lost 5 bases and the J segment 6 bases; nucleotides outside the gene matches: 7. Germline values: CDR1 DFQATT, CDR2 SNEGSKA (reference sequence). The CDR3 has 14 amino acids. The CDR3 DNA reads as TGCAGTGCTCAACTAGCGGGAGTTTCCGATACGCAGTATTTT. Translated: CSAQLAGVSDTQYF.

In this sample, this clonotype turned up many times. This chain links TRBV7-2 with TRBJ2-1, with TRBD2 matching 9 bases. The CDR3 is 15 residues long. The ends lost 2 bases at V and 3 bases at J; junction bases unmatched: 2. CDR1 is SGHTA and CDR2 is FQGNSA in the germline V gene. CDR3 residues: CASSLLAGLYNEQFF. The CDR3 coding sequence is TGTGCCAGCAGCTTACTAGCGGGACTCTACAATGAGCAGTTCTTC.

This clonotype was recorded many times. The V call is TRBV21-1, the J call TRBJ2-7. TRBV21-1 is termed a pseudogene. CDR3 size: 11 residues. The DNA for the CDR3 is TGTGCCAGCAGTCGAGTCTACGAGCAGTACGTC. Amino acid sequence: CASSRVYEQYV.

The V and J genes are TRBV6-6 and TRBJ1-2; D remains unclear. Germline CDR1 is MNHNY and CDR2 is SVGAGI (reference sequence). The V end was cut by 2 bases, the J end by 8 bases, with 12 bases between. This CDR3 is 13 amino acids long. The CDR3 nucleotides read TGTGCCAGCAGTTACGGGCCATTCGAAGGCTACACCTTC. Translation: CASSYGPFEGYTF.

The genes are TRBV2 and TRBJ2-7, with D perhaps TRBD2 (6 bases). Germline CDR1 reads SNHLY; CDR2 reads FYNNEI. The CDR3 extends over 13 amino acids. V lost 3 bases to trimming and J lost 6 bases, with 12 bases between them. The CDR3 sequence: CASSDERVSEQYF. The CDR3 region has the DNA TGTGCCAGCAGTGATGAGCGGGTAAGCGAGCAGTACTTC.

This chain links TRBV6-5 with TRBJ2-1, with D perhaps TRBD1 or TRBD2 (6 bases each). CDR1 MNHEY and CDR2 SVGAGI come from the germline V gene. Trimming took off 3 bases at V and 6 bases at J, with 18 bases between the two ends. The CDR3 loop spans 16 amino acids. CDR3 in DNA: TGTGCCAGCAGTTATAGAGGCGGGAAGGGGGGCAATGAGCAGTTCTTC. It specifies CASSYRGGKGGNEQFF.

The chain joins TRBV6-2 or TRBV6-3 to TRBJ1-5; D is undetermined. Germline values: CDR1 MNHEY, CDR2 SVGEGT. V lost 4 bases and J 1 base, leaving 11 bases between the germline ends. There are 15 residues in the CDR3. In DNA, the CDR3 is TGTGCCAGCAGTTCGGATATTGGGAGCAATCAGCCCCAGCATTTT. Its translation: CASSSDIGSNQPQHF.

This clonotype has more than one count but fewer than ten. The chain combines TRBV7-2 with TRBJ2-7, with D possibly TRBD2 on 7 matching bases. Germline V gene data show CDR1 as SGHTA and CDR2 as FQGNSA. V gave up 4 bases and J gave up 4 bases, with 17 bases separating them. This CDR3 has 15 amino acids. The CDR3 is CASSSGGGGGYEQYF. The CDR3, as DNA: TGTGCCAGCAGCTCCGGCGGAGGGGGGGGATACGAGCAGTACTTC.

This clonotype was observed a handful of times. DNA for the CDR3: TGTGCCAGCAGTTTGCCCCAACAGGCCTACGAGCAGTACTTC. Translating gives CASSLPQQAYEQYF. V is TRBV28 and J is TRBJ2-7; tentative D call: TRBD1 (5 bases). The germline V gene has CDR1 MDHEN and CDR2 SYDVKM. V lost 3 bases and J 2 bases, leaving 11 bases between the germline ends. This CDR3 spans 14 amino acids.

V usage is TRBV6-5 and J usage is TRBJ2-5; D is uncertain. The V gene's germline CDR1 is MNHEY and CDR2 SVGAGI. V was trimmed by 5 bases and J by 6 bases, leaving 19 bases between them. The CDR3 spans 15 residues. The CDR3 is CASSLTRAGMKTQYF. Here the CDR3 DNA reads TGTGCCAGCAGTCTTACTCGGGCAGGAATGAAGACCCAGTACTTC.

This clonotype was counted a few times. This CDR3 reads CASSLRTQPRDPSQETQYF. CDR3 sequence (DNA): TGTGCCAGCAGCTTAAGAACGCAGCCCAGGGATCCCTCCCAAGAGACCCAGTACTTC. The rearrangement uses TRBV11-2 and TRBJ2-5; D perhaps matches TRBD1 (5 bases). The V end was cut by 2 bases, the J end by 1 base, with 23 bases between. CDR1 is SGHAT, CDR2 FQNNGV, per germline. This CDR3 is 19 amino acids long.